This T cell receptor (beta chain) is from a study of identical twins. CDR1 and CDR2 (germline): SQVTM, ANQGSEA. The CDR3 loop spans 21 amino acids. Trimming pared 1 base from V and 0 bases from J, leaving 27 bases between. There are a few counts of this clonotype. The antigen is undetermined. TCRdb passed the 5' RACE reads through MiXCR, listing each CDR3 protein once. The data show hundreds of thousands of distinct CDR3 sequences, with 8.6% seen just once and 0.75% to 1% held by the top ten. Findings and caveats of the study: Beta clonotypes that were abundant in cord blood contained fewer insertions, a pattern absent from memory repertoires.

The same data also contributed to another study, on yellow fever vaccine responses in identical twins.

Sequencing used PBMCs. The rearrangement uses TRBV29-1 and TRBJ2-2, with TRBD1 as a possible D gene (5 bases). The TCR was taken from a woman in her late teens or twenties in good health. The DNA of the CDR3 is TGCAGCGTTGAAGCAGTATGGGCAGGATCCCAGGGTCCCGCGAACACCGGGGAGCTGTTTTTT. It yields the protein CSVEAVWAGSQGPANTGELFF.